This TCR beta chain is from a study of T cell responses to AZD1222 COVID-19 vaccine. Germline trimming cut 3 bases from V and 2 bases from J; bases unmatched to any gene: 17. Germline V lookup: CDR1 LNHDA, CDR2 SQIVND (reference sequence). This CDR3 contains 19 residues. Only in-frame clones appear in the TCRdb table, and some are missing; sequencing was by immunoSEQ multiplex PCR. The data hold 50,000 to 65,000 clones, with 75% to 95% observed a single time. Study outcomes and limitations: White British people made up most donors, females outnumbered males, and clonal diversity was possibly underestimated.

For this clone: Its target is unknown.

The chain employs TRBV19 and TRBJ1-2; 8 bases are shared with TRBD1. The sequence was collected from an adult who received the MenACWY meningococcal vaccine as a control. This sample comprised peripheral blood, obtained 28 days after the second dose of the MenACWY control vaccine. CDR3 in amino acids: CASSMTRLPGQGGNYGYTF. CDR3 coding DNA: TGTGCCAGTAGTATGACCCGACTCCCTGGACAGGGAGGGAACTATGGCTACACCTTC.